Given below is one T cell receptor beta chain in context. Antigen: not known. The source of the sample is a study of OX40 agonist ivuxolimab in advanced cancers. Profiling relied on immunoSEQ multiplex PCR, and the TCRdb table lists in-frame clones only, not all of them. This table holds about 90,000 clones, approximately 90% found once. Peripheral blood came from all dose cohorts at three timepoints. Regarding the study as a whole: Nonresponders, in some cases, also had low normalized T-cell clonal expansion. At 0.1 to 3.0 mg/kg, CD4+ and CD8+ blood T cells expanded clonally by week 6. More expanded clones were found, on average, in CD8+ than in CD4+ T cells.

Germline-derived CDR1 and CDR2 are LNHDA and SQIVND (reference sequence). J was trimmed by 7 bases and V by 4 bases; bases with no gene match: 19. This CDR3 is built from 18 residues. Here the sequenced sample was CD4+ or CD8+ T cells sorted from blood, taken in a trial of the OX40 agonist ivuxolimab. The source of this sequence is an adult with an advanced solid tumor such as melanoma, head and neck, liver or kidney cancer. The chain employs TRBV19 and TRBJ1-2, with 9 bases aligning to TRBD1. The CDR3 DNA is TGTGCCAGTAGTAAATCGGGACAGGGATACCCAATTCGATCTGGCTACACCTTC. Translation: CASSKSGQGYPIRSGYTF.